A single sample gave rise to the 29 T cell receptor beta chains below, sequenced in a study of beta chain features in type 1 diabetes. Study results and limitations: All four CD4+ subsets from Type 1 diabetes patients carried moderately but significantly shorter TCRB CDR3s.

Sequencing targeted expressed TCRB transcripts, as all isolated RNA had been reverse transcribed. The method was immunoSEQ multiplex PCR; TCRdb's version includes in-frame clones alone and lacks a portion of them. The table includes 25,000 to 30,000 clones, about two thirds detected once. For these receptors, no antigen is known. Sequenced: Tregs from blood. Every receptor here comes from a woman in her 30s with type 1 diabetes.

The sample holds a few counts of this clone. The chain links TRBV7-9 to TRBJ2-1; possible D gene TRBD1, 6 bases. This CDR3 region has 13 residues. V was shortened by 2 bases and J by 6 bases, with 8 bases between the two germline ends. Per germline, CDR1 SEHNR and CDR2 FQNEAQ (reference sequence). CDR3 loop: CASSLTDSNEQFF. In nucleotides, the CDR3 is TGTGCCAGCAGCTTAACGGACAGCAATGAGCAGTTCTTC. Supplemented by reference TRBV7-9 and TRBJ2-1, the full variable domain reads DTGVSQNPRHKITKRGQNVTFRCDPISEHNRLYWYRQTLGQGPEFLTYFQNEAQLEKSRLLSDRFSAERPKGSFSTLEIQRTEQGDSAMYLCASSLTDSNEQFFGPGTRLTVL.

The chain carries TRBV13 and TRBJ2-1, with 13 positions matching TRBD2. The CDR3 spans 22 residues. Trimming took 5 bases from V and 4 from J; bases not matched to a gene: 23. CDR1 PRHDT and CDR2 FYEKMQ come from the germline V gene (reference sequence). CDR3 nucleotide sequence: TGTGCCAGCAGCGCCCAAGGACAGCTCCCGACAGGGACTAGCGGGAATTACAATGAGCAGTTCTTC. Protein product: CASSAQGQLPTGTSGNYNEQFF. Complete variable domain (other parts from reference TRBV13 and TRBJ2-1): AAGVIQSPRHLIKEKRETATLKCYPIPRHDTVYWYQQGPGQDPQFLISFYEKMQSDKGSIPDRFSAQQFSDYHSELNMSSLELGDSALYFCASSAQGQLPTGTSGNYNEQFFGPGTRLTVL.

The chain links TRBV7-9 to TRBJ2-7; 8 positions match TRBD2. In germline, CDR1 is SEHNR, CDR2 FQNEAQ (reference sequence). The CDR3 length is 14 residues. Trimming cost V 5 bases and J 0 bases; bases outside gene matches: 3. DNA of the CDR3: TGTGCCAGCAGCCCCAGCGGGAGCTCCTACGAGCAGTACTTC. It translates to CASSPSGSSYEQYF.

This rearrangement joins TRBV4-2 to TRBJ2-1; maybe TRBD2 (6 bases). The length of the CDR3 is 15 residues. Trimming shortened V by 8 bases and J by 8 bases, and 22 bases separated the two germline ends. From germline, CDR1 is LGHNA and CDR2 YNFKEQ. The DNA for the CDR3 is TGTGCCAGCTCCGCCAGCGCGGGAAATTGGCATGAGCAGTTCTTC. Translated: CASSASAGNWHEQFF.

V usage is TRBV5-5 and J usage is TRBJ1-1, with 8 bases aligning to TRBD1. The CDR3 length is 15 residues. Germline CDR1 is SGHKS and CDR2 is YYEKEE (reference sequence). Trimming cost V 4 bases and J 4 bases; bases outside gene matches: 9. The CDR3 DNA reads as TGTGCCAGCAGCCAGTATCAGGGGGCTGTCACTGAAGCTTTCTTT. This codes for CASSQYQGAVTEAFF.

The chain has TRBV2 and TRBJ1-1; 7 nucleotides agree with TRBD1. V gave up 7 bases and J gave up 0 bases; unmatched junction bases: 5. The CDR3 extends over 14 amino acids. In germline, CDR1 is SNHLY, CDR2 FYNNEI. The chain's CDR3 is CASKPDRLNTEAFF. In nucleotides, the CDR3 is TGTGCCAGCAAACCGGACAGGTTGAACACTGAAGCTTTCTTT.

The V call is TRBV20-1, the J call TRBJ2-1; D may be TRBD1 (7 bases). V shed 5 bases and J shed 13 bases, with 15 bases lying between them. The CDR3 sequence is 11 residues long. Germline V gene sequence: CDR1 DFQATT, CDR2 SNEGSKA (reference sequence). The CDR3 loop is CSAQGGGVQFF. Written as DNA, the CDR3 is TGCAGTGCTCAGGGGGGCGGGGTACAGTTCTTC.

The rearrangement joins TRBV5-1 to TRBJ2-2; D is perhaps TRBD2 (5 bases). There are 15 residues in the CDR3. Germline V gene lookup returns CDR1 SGHRS and CDR2 YFSETQ. With 3 bases removed from V and 0 bases from J, the gap between germline ends came to 9 bases. CDR3 region: CASSSLTTNTGELFF. The CDR3 DNA reads as TGCGCCAGCAGCTCCCTGACTACGAACACCGGGGAGCTGTTTTTT.

The chain is built from TRBV2 and TRBJ1-4; 11 nucleotides agree with TRBD1. With V trimmed by 8 bases and J by 3 bases, 5 bases remained unmatched. This CDR3 spans 15 amino acids. Germline lookup yields CDR1 SNHLY and CDR2 FYNNEI. CDR3 DNA sequence: TGTGCCAGCGCCACGGGACAGGGGGCTAATGAAAAACTGTTTTTT. It specifies CASATGQGANEKLFF. The full variable domain, completed using reference TRBV2 and TRBJ1-4, is EPEVTQTPSHQVTQMGQEVILRCVPISNHLYFYWYRQILGQKVEFLVSFYNNEISEKSEIFDDQFSVERPDGSNFTLKIRSTKLEDSAMYFCASATGQGANEKLFFGSGTQLSVL.

The V gene is TRBV9, the J gene TRBJ1-1, with a tentative D call TRBD1 (5 bases). From germline, CDR1 is SGDLS and CDR2 YYNGEE. V was clipped by 1 base and J by 1 base, with 8 bases between them. This CDR3 region has 14 residues. CDR3 DNA sequence: TGTGCCAGCAGCGTACAGCAGGGGAACACTGAAGCTTTCTTT. Translation: CASSVQQGNTEAFF.

The chain has TRBV5-1 and TRBJ1-2, with TRBD1 matching over 9 bases. Germline assignment: CDR1 SGHRS and CDR2 YFSETQ. This CDR3 has 16 amino acids. With 4 bases clipped from V and 0 bases from J, the junction kept 7 bases outside the gene matches. CDR3 bases: TGCGCCAGCAGCCAATTACAGGGGGCGTCTAACTATGGCTACACCTTC. It codes for CASSQLQGASNYGYTF.

This chain links TRBV27 with TRBJ1-1; TRBD1 is a possible D gene (6 bases). This CDR3 contains 13 residues. V was shortened by 2 bases and J by 6 bases, with 10 bases between the two germline ends. Germline CDR1 reads MNHEY; CDR2 reads SMNVEV (reference sequence). The CDR3: CASSLAGDAEAFF. In nucleotides, the CDR3 is TGTGCCAGCAGTTTAGCAGGGGACGCTGAAGCTTTCTTT.

The chain joins TRBV7-8 to TRBJ2-7; 8 nucleotides match TRBD1. CDR3 length: 18 amino acids. Germline V CDR1 and CDR2: SGHVS, FQNEAQ. V trimming: 3 bases; J trimming: 1 base; junction bases outside the gene matches: 14. The CDR3 here is CASSLLQGAIPKSYEQYF. CDR3 in DNA: TGTGCCAGCAGCTTGCTCCAGGGGGCTATCCCCAAATCCTACGAGCAGTACTTC.

This sequence joins TRBV19 and TRBJ1-5; 8 nucleotides match TRBD1. Germline CDR1 is LNHDA and CDR2 is SQIVND (reference sequence). The CDR3 has 15 residues. The V segment lost 9 bases and the J segment 6 bases; nucleotides outside the gene matches: 13. CDR3 sequence reads: CASSTGAQGTQPQHF. In DNA form, the CDR3 reads TGTGCCAGCTCGACAGGGGCACAGGGAACTCAGCCCCAGCATTTT.

The rearrangement uses TRBV29-1 and TRBJ2-7; 12 nucleotides agree with TRBD1. The CDR3 totals 16 residues. J lost 1 base, V lost 5 bases, and 9 bases had no gene match. Germline V lookup: CDR1 SQVTM, CDR2 ANQGSEA. DNA for the CDR3: TGCAGCGTTTTGGGGACAGGGGGCCTCCTTTCCTACGAGCAGTACTTC. It yields the protein CSVLGTGGLLSYEQYF.

This sequence joins TRBV10-3 and TRBJ2-1, with 13 bases that match TRBD2. Unmatched junction bases numbered 11, after V lost 6 bases and J lost 6 bases. The CDR3 spans 17 residues. Germline V lookup: CDR1 ENHRY, CDR2 SYGVKD. The CDR3 is CAIRIGLAGEGGNEQFF. In DNA form, the CDR3 reads TGTGCCATCAGAATAGGACTAGCGGGAGAGGGGGGCAATGAGCAGTTCTTC.

The chain recombines TRBV7-9 with TRBJ1-2, with 7 bases fitting TRBD1. Per the germline V gene, CDR1 is SEHNR and CDR2 is FQNEAQ (reference sequence). Losses at the gene ends were 5 bases for V and 8 bases for J; bases not matched to a gene: 8. The CDR3 has 13 amino acids. CDR3 protein: CASSLDRDRGYTF. The CDR3 nucleotides are TGTGCCAGCAGCCTCGACAGGGACCGCGGCTACACCTTC.

The chain recombines TRBV9 with TRBJ2-3, with 12 bases matching TRBD2. Germline values: CDR1 SGDLS, CDR2 YYNGEE. V trimming: 0 bases; J trimming: 2 bases; junction bases outside the gene matches: 4. The length of the CDR3 is 17 residues. The CDR3 DNA follows: TGTGCCAGCAGCGTAGCTGGACTAGCGGGGATCACAGATACGCAGTATTTT. As protein: CASSVAGLAGITDTQYF.

This clone was recorded a few times. This chain joins TRBV28 and TRBJ2-1; TRBD2 matches at 11 bases. V lost 5 bases to trimming and J lost 6 bases; unmatched junction nucleotides: 6. The CDR3 has 15 residues. The germline CDR1 and CDR2 sequences are MDHEN and SYDVKM. CDR3 bases: TGTGCCAGCAGTCCACCTAGCGGGAGGCCCAATGAGCAGTTCTTC. Translation: CASSPPSGRPNEQFF.

The gene calls are TRBV28 and TRBJ2-7, with a tentative D call TRBD1 (6 bases). The CDR3 runs to 14 residues. V lost 5 bases to trimming and J lost 3 bases, with 14 bases between them. CDR1 and CDR2 (germline): MDHEN, SYDVKM. This chain's CDR3 is CASSEKTGFYEQYF. CDR3 bases: TGTGCCAGCAGTGAAAAGACAGGTTTCTACGAGCAGTACTTC.

This rearrangement joins TRBV15 to TRBJ1-2; 8 nucleotides align to TRBD1. The CDR3 length is 13 residues. CDR1 and CDR2 (germline): LNHNV, YYDKDF (reference sequence). The trim removed 3 bases at V and 3 bases at J, leaving 0 bases unmatched. The CDR3: CATSRTGDYGYTF. Here the CDR3 DNA reads TGTGCCACCAGCAGGACAGGGGACTATGGCTACACCTTC. The variable domain in full, completed from reference TRBV15 and TRBJ1-2, reads DAMVIQNPRYQVTQFGKPVTLSCSQTLNHNVMYWYQQKSSQAPKLLFHYYDKDFNNEADTPDNFQSRRPNTSFCFLDIRSPGLGDTAMYLCATSRTGDYGYTFGSGTRLTVV.

The rearrangement uses TRBV5-1 and TRBJ1-2; 8 bases are a match to TRBD1. V lost 4 bases, J lost 7 bases, and 6 bases stayed unmatched. Germline V gene lookup returns CDR1 SGHRS and CDR2 YFSETQ. The CDR3 runs to 13 residues. This chain's CDR3 is CASSTQGAGGYTF. The DNA of the CDR3 is TGCGCCAGCAGCACCCAGGGGGCGGGTGGCTACACCTTC.

This rearrangement joins TRBV19 to TRBJ2-6; 8 bases map to TRBD1. CDR1 and CDR2 (germline): LNHDA, SQIVND (reference sequence). The V and J ends lost 5 bases and 5 bases, in that order; junction bases with no gene match: 8. The CDR3 contains 16 residues. The CDR3 region is CASSGTGNSRANVLTF. CDR3 DNA sequence: TGTGCCAGTAGTGGGACAGGTAACTCACGGGCCAACGTCCTGACTTTC.

This clone was found a few times. This sequence joins TRBV7-8 and TRBJ1-5; D is undetermined. Germline V gives CDR1 SGHVS, CDR2 FQNEAQ. Trimming took off 2 bases at V and 2 bases at J, with 16 bases between the two ends. This CDR3 is 17 amino acids long. The CDR3 protein is CASSLRSFRGGNQPQHF. The CDR3 coding sequence is TGTGCCAGCAGCTTACGGTCTTTCCGGGGTGGCAATCAGCCCCAGCATTTT.

The V call is TRBV29-1, the J call TRBJ2-1; 9 bases are a match to TRBD2. This CDR3 has 15 amino acids. Germline V gives CDR1 SQVTM, CDR2 ANQGSEA. V shed 7 bases, J shed 7 bases, and the junction held 14 bases outside the gene matches. The CDR3 region has the DNA TGCAGCGGGGTCGCGGGAGGGCTAAGGTGGAATGAGCAGTTCTTC. This encodes CSGVAGGLRWNEQFF.

The rearrangement uses TRBV29-1 and TRBJ2-1, with 9 positions matching TRBD2. Germline trimming cut 4 bases from V and 5 bases from J; bases unmatched to any gene: 6. This CDR3 is 14 amino acids long. Germline V gene lookup returns CDR1 SQVTM and CDR2 ANQGSEA. The CDR3 loop reads CSVVGTSQDNEQFF. The CDR3 DNA is TGCAGCGTTGTGGGGACTAGCCAGGACAATGAGCAGTTCTTC.

The chain employs TRBV14 and TRBJ2-7; 7 bases line up with TRBD1. Trimming at V came to 0 bases and at J to 5 bases, leaving 19 bases not matched to a gene. This CDR3 has 19 amino acids. Germline CDR1 and CDR2: SGHDN and FVKESK. CDR3 protein: CASSQDSRRGSTGPDEQYF. DNA for the CDR3: TGTGCCAGCAGCCAAGATTCTCGAAGGGGTTCGACAGGGCCGGACGAGCAGTACTTC.

J is TRBJ2-5 and V is TRBV29-1, with TRBD1 identical over 7 bases. Unmatched junction bases numbered 4, after V lost 6 bases and J lost 3 bases. The germline gives CDR1 SQVTM, CDR2 ANQGSEA. This CDR3 has 12 residues. The CDR3 is CSVSTGKETQYF. In nucleotides, the CDR3 is TGCAGCGTCTCGACAGGGAAAGAGACCCAGTACTTC.

V usage is TRBV7-9 and J usage is TRBJ2-1, with 11 nucleotides matching TRBD2. Germline V gene sequence: CDR1 SEHNR, CDR2 FQNEAQ (reference sequence). The CDR3 extends over 19 amino acids. With 2 bases clipped from V and 0 bases from J, the junction kept 9 bases outside the gene matches. The chain's CDR3 is CASSLPFDSGRASYNEQFF. Written as DNA, the CDR3 is TGTGCCAGCAGCTTACCCTTCGATAGCGGGAGGGCCTCCTACAATGAGCAGTTCTTC.